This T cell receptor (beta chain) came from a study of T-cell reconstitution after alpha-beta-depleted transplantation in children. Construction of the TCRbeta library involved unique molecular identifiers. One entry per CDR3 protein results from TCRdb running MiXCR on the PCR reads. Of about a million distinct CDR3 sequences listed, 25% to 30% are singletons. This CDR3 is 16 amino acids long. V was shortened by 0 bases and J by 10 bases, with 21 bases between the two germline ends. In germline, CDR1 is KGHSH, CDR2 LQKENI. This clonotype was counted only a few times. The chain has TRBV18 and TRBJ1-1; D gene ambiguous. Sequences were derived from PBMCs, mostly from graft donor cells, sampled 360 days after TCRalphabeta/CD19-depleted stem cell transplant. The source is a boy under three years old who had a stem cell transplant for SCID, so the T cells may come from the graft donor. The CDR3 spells CASSPPNIQAEVGAFF. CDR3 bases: TGTGCCAGCTCACCACCGAATATCCAGGCCGAGGTCGGAGCTTTCTTT.